This record looks at one T cell receptor beta chain sequence and its context. The sample belongs to a study of blood T cell repertoires in COVID-19. At the level of the study: COVID-19 samples collected from the United States, Italy and Spain covered acute and convalescent phases. Nucleic acid was either cDNA or gDNA, and it came from T cells, B-cell-depleted T cells, or PBMCs.

The CDR3 contains 16 residues. Germline CDR1 LGHDT, CDR2 YNNKEL (reference sequence). V trimming: 3 bases; J trimming: 4 bases; junction bases outside the gene matches: 10. TCRdb's table, derived via immunoSEQ multiplex PCR, lists solely in-frame clones and lacks some. The sample has about 150,000 clones, just under 85% seen once. This receptor was obtained from a woman of 80 years or more with COVID-19, enrolled during active disease. Sequenced input: peripheral blood. The J gene is TRBJ2-7, the V gene TRBV3-1 (or the pseudogene TRBV3-2); 9 positions agree with TRBD1. The CDR3 DNA sequence: TGTGCCAGCAGCCACTCCGGGACAGGGCGGTATTACGAGCAGTACTTC. This gives the protein CASSHSGTGRYYEQYF.